A single sample is the source of the 30 T cell receptor beta chains below, sequenced in a study of blood T cells in healthy people across ages. A second PCR, run for about 6 to 11 cycles, used a sample-barcoded 5' primer plus a J-beta primer mix. From the 5' RACE reads, TCRdb called clonotypes with MiXCR, one entry per CDR3 protein. In the table there are approximately 1,100,000 distinct CDR3 sequences, more than 40% of which are singletons. Sequencing input: blood. Every receptor here comes from a woman aged 60 to 75 in good health.

This chain links TRBV20-1 with TRBJ1-1; no firm D call. The CDR3 has 11 amino acids. Looked up from germline, CDR1 is DFQATT and CDR2 is SNEGSKA (reference sequence). The V gene lost 3 bases and the J gene lost 6 bases, with 8 bases spanning the gap. The CDR3 spells CSARALAEAFF. The CDR3 DNA reads TGCAGTGCTAGGGCCTTGGCTGAAGCTTTCTTT.

DNA of the CDR3: TGTGCCAGCAGTTACCCGGAGCGGGACTCCTACAATGAGCAGTTCTTC. Translation: CASSYPERDSYNEQFF. The rearrangement uses TRBV6-6 and TRBJ2-1, with 7 bases identical to TRBD2. The J segment lost 0 bases and the V segment lost 2 bases, leaving 4 bases of the junction unmatched. There are 16 residues in the CDR3. Looked up from germline, CDR1 is MNHNY and CDR2 is SVGAGI (reference sequence).

The V call is TRBV20-1, the J call TRBJ1-5, with TRBD1 as a possible D gene (6 bases). The CDR3 runs 15 residues. V lost 6 bases and J 5 bases, leaving 20 bases between the germline ends. Germline V gene data show CDR1 as DFQATT and CDR2 as SNEGSKA (reference sequence). The CDR3 loop is CSARTGAGEDQPQHF. The CDR3 DNA reads TGCAGTGCCCGGACGGGCGCAGGGGAAGATCAGCCCCAGCATTTT.

In regard to this clonotype: The junction shows a germline mismatch at one end, possibly a read error. This sequence joins TRBV7-3 and TRBJ2-3; TRBD1 matches at 7 bases. The germline gives CDR1 SGHTA, CDR2 FQGTGA. The CDR3 is made up of 16 amino acids. The CDR3 bases are TGTGCCAGCAGCTTAAAGAGACAGGGCCCGTCAGATATGCAGTATTTT. As protein: CASSLKRQGPSDMQYF.

The V and J genes are TRBV20-1 and TRBJ2-6, with TRBD2 matching 13 bases. Germline V lookup: CDR1 DFQATT, CDR2 SNEGSKA (reference sequence). This CDR3 contains 23 residues. The junction had 17 bases not matched to a gene; V was cut back by 0 bases and J by 0 bases. The DNA for the CDR3 is TGCAGTGCTAGAGAGCCCCGGACTAGCGGGAGTACCAAACCCCCCTCTGGGGCCAACGTCCTGACTTTC. This sequence encodes CSAREPRTSGSTKPPSGANVLTF.

The chain employs TRBV6-1 and TRBJ1-1, with D unresolved. The CDR3 runs to 17 residues. Trimming shortened V by 0 bases and J by 3 bases, and 17 bases separated the two germline ends. CDR1 and CDR2 from the germline V gene are MNHNS and SASEGT. CDR3 protein: CASSEAGRWAKDTEAFF. CDR3 nucleotide sequence: TGTGCCAGCAGTGAAGCCGGGAGGTGGGCCAAGGACACTGAAGCTTTCTTT.

CDR3 sequence (DNA): TGTGCCAGCAGCGTCTATGCGAACAATGAGCAGTACTTC. It codes for CASSVYANNEQYF. The chain links TRBV9 to TRBJ2-5; D is uncertain. Per germline, CDR1 SGDLS and CDR2 YYNGEE. The length of the CDR3 is 13 residues. V gave up 2 bases and J gave up 11 bases, with 16 bases separating them. Full variable domain (remainder filled in from reference TRBV9 and TRBJ2-5): DSGVTQTPKHLITATGQRVTLRCSPRSGDLSVYWYQQSLDQGLQFLIQYYNGEERAKGNILERFSAQQFPDLHSELNLSSLELGDSALYFCASSVYANNEQYFGPGTRLLVL.

The chain employs TRBV9 and TRBJ2-3; D possibly corresponds to TRBD1 (6 bases). V was clipped by 6 bases and J by 7 bases, with 18 bases between them. The CDR3 has 14 amino acids. The germline V gene has CDR1 SGDLS and CDR2 YYNGEE. CDR3 amino acids: CASNAKGTLNTQYF. The CDR3 DNA reads as TGTGCCAGCAATGCCAAGGGGACACTTAATACGCAGTATTTT.

This clonotype was seen a handful of times. V is TRBV20-1 and J is TRBJ1-2; 11 bases are a match to TRBD1. The CDR3 consists of 14 residues. CDR1 and CDR2 (germline): DFQATT, SNEGSKA (reference sequence). The V segment lost 5 bases and the J segment 2 bases; nucleotides outside the gene matches: 4. The DNA for the CDR3 is TGCAGTGCTTGGACAGGGGGCGAGAACTATGGCTACACCTTC. Translation: CSAWTGGENYGYTF.

This clonotype was seen more than once but under ten times. This chain links TRBV20-1 with TRBJ1-4; a weak D match, TRBD1 (6 bases). Germline V CDR1 and CDR2: DFQATT, SNEGSKA (reference sequence). The CDR3 is 15 amino acids. The germline V and J ends were trimmed by 0 bases and 4 bases, with 12 bases remaining between them. CDR3 bases: TGCAGTGCTAGAGATTCGGGGGCCCTTAATGAAAAACTGTTTTTT. This encodes CSARDSGALNEKLFF.

This chain joins TRBV5-1 and TRBJ2-3, with 8 nucleotides matching TRBD2. V shed 4 bases, J shed 8 bases, and the junction held 12 bases outside the gene matches. This CDR3 contains 15 residues. CDR1 SGHRS and CDR2 YFSETQ come from the germline V gene. CDR3 in DNA: TGCGCCAGCAGCCGCCCGGGACTAGAGTCCCCTACGCAGTATTTT. Translating gives CASSRPGLESPTQYF.

This clonotype was seen only a few times. The chain carries TRBV28 and TRBJ2-1, with D perhaps TRBD2 (6 bases). The CDR3 loop spans 12 amino acids. The V gene lost 5 bases and the J gene lost 14 bases, with 16 bases spanning the gap. Germline assignment: CDR1 MDHEN and CDR2 SYDVKM. This CDR3 is CASSPGTPEEFF. The CDR3 nucleotides are TGTGCCAGCAGTCCCGGGACTCCCGAGGAGTTCTTC.

V is TRBV5-6 and J is TRBJ1-5; 7 nucleotides match TRBD1. The CDR3 sequence is 15 residues long. V shed 3 bases and J 3 bases; nucleotides not matched to a gene: 6. CDR1 is SGHDT and CDR2 is YYEEEE in the germline V gene. The CDR3 bases are TGTGCCAGCAGCTGGGGACAGCGGAACAATCAGCCCCAGCATTTT. Its protein is CASSWGQRNNQPQHF.

This clonotype has just a few counts. Possible read error: a much larger clone is one base away. The CDR3 bases are TGTGCCAGCAGCATCGGGACTAGCGATAATGAGCAGTTCTTC. It specifies CASSIGTSDNEQFF. The chain uses TRBV9 and TRBJ2-1; TRBD2 agrees at 10 bases. The V and J ends lost 4 bases and 7 bases, in that order; junction bases with no gene match: 5. The CDR3 spans 14 residues. Germline V gene lookup returns CDR1 SGDLS and CDR2 YYNGEE.

The rearrangement joins TRBV6-2 or TRBV6-3 to TRBJ1-4; D remains unclear. The CDR3 consists of 12 residues. Per germline, CDR1 MNHEY and CDR2 SVGEGT. Trimming cost V 7 bases and J 7 bases, with 10 bases left between them. The CDR3 sequence: CASISGGEKLFF. Here the CDR3 DNA reads TGTGCCAGCATATCAGGCGGTGAAAAACTGTTTTTT.

This clonotype has more than one count but fewer than ten. The CDR3 bases are TGTGCCATCAGTGAGTCCTTGGGTGGTGGACTAGCGGGGAGCTCCTACAATGAGCAGTTCTTC. It is translated as CAISESLGGGLAGSSYNEQFF. This chain links TRBV10-3 with TRBJ2-1, with TRBD2 identical over 12 bases. The CDR3 length is 21 residues. The trim removed 0 bases at V and 0 bases at J, leaving 12 bases unmatched. CDR1 and CDR2 (germline): ENHRY, SYGVKD.

The chain carries TRBV27 and TRBJ2-1; D uncertain. Germline V lookup: CDR1 MNHEY, CDR2 SMNVEV (reference sequence). Trimming cost V 0 bases and J 3 bases, with 15 bases left between them. The CDR3 has 17 amino acids. CDR3 coding DNA: TGTGCCAGCAGTTTATCAGTGGCGGAGATCTTCTACAATGAGCAGTTCTTC. This codes for CASSLSVAEIFYNEQFF.

The rearrangement links TRBV27 to TRBJ2-7; 8 bases agree with TRBD2. The CDR3 is 13 amino acids. The V segment lost 8 bases and the J segment 6 bases; nucleotides outside the gene matches: 9. Germline V CDR1 and CDR2: MNHEY, SMNVEV (reference sequence). This CDR3 is CASLKAGEVEQYF. For the CDR3, the DNA is TGTGCCAGCCTAAAAGCGGGAGAAGTCGAGCAGTACTTC.

The chain couples TRBV7-2 to TRBJ2-1; 9 bases agree with TRBD2. The CDR3 is 16 amino acids. The J segment lost 5 bases and the V segment lost 5 bases, leaving 10 bases of the junction unmatched. CDR1 and CDR2 from the germline V gene are SGHTA and FQGNSA. This CDR3 is CASSVVGTSRDNEQFF. The CDR3 coding sequence is TGTGCCAGCAGCGTAGTAGGGACTAGCAGAGACAATGAGCAGTTCTTC.

About this clonotype: One end of the junction is discordant with germline, which a read error may explain. This chain connects TRBV29-1 to TRBJ2-3; D may be TRBD1 or TRBD2 (5 bases each). This CDR3 contains 14 residues. Germline V gene data show CDR1 as SQVTM and CDR2 as ANQGSEA. The CDR3 DNA is TGCAGCGTTGGAGGGGAGACCAGCACAGATAGGCAGTATTTT. Its protein product is CSVGGETSTDRQYF.

The chain carries TRBV20-1 and TRBJ2-5, with 7 bases identical to TRBD1. The V gene end was trimmed by 0 bases and the J gene end by 11 bases; junction bases not matched to a gene: 12. Germline CDR1 reads DFQATT; CDR2 reads SNEGSKA (reference sequence). CDR3 length: 14 residues. The CDR3 DNA reads as TGCAGTGCTAGAGATCACTTGGGACAGACGGAGCAGTACTTC. It encodes CSARDHLGQTEQYF.

V usage is TRBV12-5 and J usage is TRBJ2-1; 13 positions match TRBD2. Trimming cost V 1 base and J 10 bases; bases outside gene matches: 4. Germline CDR1 is LGHNT and CDR2 is FRNRAP. The CDR3 runs 15 residues. CDR3 loop: CASGLGLAGGDEQFF. The CDR3 region has the DNA TGTGCTAGTGGTTTGGGACTAGCGGGAGGAGACGAGCAGTTCTTC.

This clonotype was picked up a small number of times. This chain uses TRBV27 with TRBJ2-5; TRBD1 agrees at 8 bases. Germline loops: CDR1 MNHEY, CDR2 SMNVEV (reference sequence). The CDR3 spans 13 residues. J gave up 5 bases and V 5 bases, and 4 bases lay outside the gene matches. The CDR3 region has the DNA TGTGCCAGCAGTGAAGACAGGGGTGAGACCCAGTACTTC. Protein product: CASSEDRGETQYF.

This chain uses TRBV5-1 with TRBJ2-1, with 8 bases lining up with TRBD2. The CDR3 runs 14 residues. Per germline, CDR1 SGHRS and CDR2 YFSETQ. With 2 bases clipped from V and 6 bases from J, the junction kept 4 bases outside the gene matches. For the CDR3, the DNA is TGCGCCAGCAGCTTAGCGGGAGTGTCCAATGAGCAGTTCTTC. Encoded protein: CASSLAGVSNEQFF. Supplemented by reference TRBV5-1 and TRBJ2-1, the full variable domain reads KAGVTQTPRYLIKTRGQQVTLSCSPISGHRSVSWYQQTPGQGLQFLFEYFSETQRNKGNFPGRFSGRQFSNSRSEMNVSTLELGDSALYLCASSLAGVSNEQFFGPGTRLTVL.

J is TRBJ2-1 and V is TRBV14, with TRBD2 matching over 8 bases. This CDR3 region has 16 residues. Trimming at V came to 4 bases and at J to 10 bases, leaving 15 bases not matched to a gene. Per germline, CDR1 SGHDN and CDR2 FVKESK. The CDR3, as DNA: TGTGCCAGCAGCCGACGTGGGACTAGTGAGGGACGGGAGCAGTTCTTC. Its protein product is CASSRRGTSEGREQFF. Combining the CDR3 with reference TRBV14 and TRBJ2-1 gives the whole variable domain EAGVTQFPSHSVIEKGQTVTLRCDPISGHDNLYWYRRVMGKEIKFLLHFVKESKQDESGMPNNRFLAERTGGTYSTLKVQPAELEDSGVYFCASSRRGTSEGREQFFGPGTRLTVL.

This chain uses TRBV9 with TRBJ2-4; a possible D gene is TRBD1 (6 bases). The CDR3 sequence is 18 residues long. CDR1 and CDR2 from the germline V gene are SGDLS and YYNGEE. V lost 0 bases and J lost 0, with 16 bases in between. In nucleotides, the CDR3 is TGTGCCAGCAGCGTAGCAATCCCACAGGGAATAGCCAAAAACATTCAGTACTTC. This gives the protein CASSVAIPQGIAKNIQYF.

The J gene is TRBJ1-1, the V gene TRBV10-3, with D possibly TRBD1 on 6 matching bases. Germline V gives CDR1 ENHRY, CDR2 SYGVKD. Trimming pared 6 bases from V and 1 base from J, leaving 12 bases between. The CDR3 is 14 residues long. Here the CDR3 DNA reads TGTGCCATCAGGACCTCGGGACAGAACACTGAAGCTTTCTTT. It is translated as CAIRTSGQNTEAFF.

The rearrangement links TRBV27 to TRBJ2-7, with 7 bases lining up with TRBD2. CDR3 size: 15 residues. Germline V lookup: CDR1 MNHEY, CDR2 SMNVEV (reference sequence). The junction had 14 bases not matched to a gene; V was cut back by 7 bases and J by 5 bases. CDR3 sequence reads: CASIGLAASRNEQYF. In nucleotides, the CDR3 is TGTGCCAGCATCGGGCTAGCGGCTTCTCGAAACGAGCAGTACTTC.

This rearrangement joins TRBV6-2 or TRBV6-3 to TRBJ2-5; TRBD2 matches 9 bases. Germline V gene sequence: CDR1 MNHEY, CDR2 SVGEGT. The CDR3 covers 15 residues. Trimming removed 7 bases from V and 11 bases from J; junction bases left unmatched: 17. CDR3 sequence reads: CASIRASGEYNEQYF. The CDR3 DNA follows: TGTGCCAGCATCCGGGCTAGCGGGGAATACAATGAGCAGTACTTC.

The chain employs TRBV9 and TRBJ2-7; 8 bases line up with TRBD2. The J segment lost 7 bases and the V segment lost 2 bases, leaving 11 bases of the junction unmatched. The CDR3 is 15 amino acids. From germline, CDR1 is SGDLS and CDR2 YYNGEE. CDR3 protein: CASSVTGGPIYEQYF. The DNA of the CDR3 is TGTGCCAGCAGCGTGACGGGAGGGCCTATTTATGAGCAGTACTTC.